The 21 T cell receptor beta chains below were found in one sample sequenced in a study of prognosis after radiotherapy for stage I lung cancer. From genomic DNA, TCR beta CDR3 was amplified by two-round multiplex PCR. Primers targeting each individual TRBV and TRBJ gene were applied in first-round PCR. A single record per CDR3 protein comes from TCRdb applying MiXCR to the multiplex PCR reads. Of roughly 30,000 distinct CDR3 sequences in the sample, roughly a third were seen once. Sequencing used PBMCs, obtained before or after stereotactic body radiation therapy (not recorded which). These receptor sequences come from a donor over 45 with non-small cell lung cancer.

This clonotype occurred many times. This chain links TRBV4-1 with TRBJ2-1; TRBD1 agrees at 7 bases. This CDR3 has 14 amino acids. Germline V gene lookup returns CDR1 MGHRA and CDR2 YSYEKL. With V trimmed by 8 bases and J by 5 bases, 9 bases remained unmatched. The CDR3 spells CASSSYRGNNEQFF. The CDR3 DNA reads TGCGCCAGCTCATCTTACAGGGGCAACAATGAGCAGTTCTTC.

This clonotype has at least ten counts. V gene TRBV12-3 or TRBV12-4 combines with J gene TRBJ2-2; D not certain. The length of the CDR3 is 17 residues. V lost 3 bases, J lost 0 bases, and 14 bases lay in between. The CDR3 is CASSFPLDVTNTGELFF. In DNA form, the CDR3 reads TGTGCCAGCAGTTTCCCCCTAGACGTAACGAACACCGGGGAGCTGTTTTTT.

The chain has TRBV6-2 or TRBV6-3 and TRBJ1-2, with D perhaps matching TRBD1 (5 bases). Germline V gives CDR1 MNHEY, CDR2 SVGEGT. The CDR3 has 15 residues. V was shortened by 2 bases and J by 7 bases, with 17 bases between the two germline ends. CDR3: CASSYILSGGGGYTF. CDR3 nucleotide sequence: TGTGCCAGCAGTTACATCCTATCCGGGGGTGGTGGCTACACCTTC.

A word on this clonotype: A much bigger clone sits one base away, suggesting this may be a read error. V is TRBV10-1 and J is TRBJ1-1; D is unclear. V lost 8 bases, J lost 0 bases, and 7 bases lay in between. Germline V gene data show CDR1 as WNHNN and CDR2 as SYGVQD (reference sequence). This CDR3 contains 12 residues. The CDR3 sequence: CASRLMNTEAFF. CDR3 coding DNA: TGCGCCAGCCGGTTAATGAACACTGAAGCTTTCTTT.

The chain uses TRBV7-9 and TRBJ2-7; 7 bases are shared with TRBD2. Germline CDR1 SEHNR, CDR2 FQNEAQ (reference sequence). This CDR3 region has 18 residues. The V and J ends lost 5 bases and 3 bases, in that order; junction bases with no gene match: 19. CDR3 coding DNA: TGTGCCAGCAGCCCGCTTGTGACTAGTGGGAGGGAATTCTACGAGCAGTACTTC. This sequence encodes CASSPLVTSGREFYEQYF.

In this sample, this clonotype turned up many times. The J gene is TRBJ2-2, the V gene TRBV2; D perhaps matches TRBD1 (6 bases). The germline gives CDR1 SNHLY, CDR2 FYNNEI. V was shortened by 6 bases and J by 5 bases, with 19 bases between the two germline ends. This CDR3 spans 16 amino acids. The CDR3 is CASSKTGTPGTGELFF. CDR3 DNA: TGTGCCAGCAGCAAAACAGGGACCCCGGGGACCGGGGAGCTGTTTTTT. The full variable domain, completed using reference TRBV2 and TRBJ2-2, is EPEVTQTPSHQVTQMGQEVILRCVPISNHLYFYWYRQILGQKVEFLVSFYNNEISEKSEIFDDQFSVERPDGSNFTLKIRSTKLEDSAMYFCASSKTGTPGTGELFFGEGSRLTVL.

The chain links TRBV11-2 to TRBJ1-4, with TRBD1 identical over 7 bases. The germline CDR1 and CDR2 sequences are SGHAT and FQNNGV. CDR3 length equals 15 residues. V lost 5 bases to trimming and J lost 8 bases; unmatched junction nucleotides: 11. CDR3 loop: CASSPRQGGSEKLFF. CDR3 nucleotides: TGTGCCAGCAGCCCTAGACAGGGTGGGTCGGAAAAACTGTTTTTT.

Notes on this clonotype: A single base separates this from a much larger clone, so it may be a read error. V usage is TRBV6-2 or TRBV6-3 and J usage is TRBJ1-6; TRBD1 matches at 7 bases. The CDR3 contains 15 residues. From germline, CDR1 is MNHEY and CDR2 SVGEGT. The chain's CDR3 is CASSSHGQANSPLQF. The CDR3 nucleotides are TGTGCCAGCAGTTCCCACGGACAGGCAAATTCACCCCTCCAGTTT.

This clonotype showed up many times. The chain uses TRBV11-2 and TRBJ1-6; 9 bases fit TRBD1. Germline V CDR1 and CDR2: SGHAT, FQNNGV. The junction had 9 bases not matched to a gene; V was cut back by 0 bases and J by 9 bases. CDR3 length: 17 residues. Here the CDR3 reads CASSLDRGQGSGSPLHF. As DNA, the CDR3 is TGTGCCAGCAGCTTAGATCGGGGACAGGGCTCCGGTTCACCCCTCCACTTT.

Notes on this clonotype: This could be a read error, since a much larger clone is one nucleotide away. The rearrangement links TRBV7-9 to TRBJ1-4; D gene unclear. Germline CDR1 is SEHNR and CDR2 is FQNEAQ (reference sequence). The CDR3 runs 13 residues. V dropped 5 bases and J dropped 5 bases, with 9 bases sitting between them. The CDR3 spells CASSPTPNEKLFF. Here the CDR3 DNA reads TGTGCCAGCAGCCCCACTCCCAATGAAAAACTGTTTTTT.

This clonotype was seen repeatedly, ten times or more. The chain combines TRBV6-1 with TRBJ2-5; 7 bases fit TRBD1. The J segment lost 1 base and the V segment lost 7 bases, leaving 21 bases of the junction unmatched. There are 19 residues in the CDR3. Germline-derived CDR1 and CDR2 are MNHNS and SASEGT. The CDR3 spells CASTQLRIHRGSFQETQYF. CDR3 bases: TGTGCCAGCACCCAACTACGAATCCACAGGGGATCGTTCCAAGAGACCCAGTACTTC.

This chain links TRBV27 with TRBJ2-3; TRBD2 matches at 9 bases. Germline V gene sequence: CDR1 MNHEY, CDR2 SMNVEV (reference sequence). The V gene end was trimmed by 2 bases and the J gene end by 10 bases; junction bases not matched to a gene: 10. The CDR3 has 15 residues. The CDR3: CASSLRAGGAWAQYF. As DNA, the CDR3 is TGTGCCAGCAGTTTAAGGGCGGGGGGGGCCTGGGCGCAGTATTTT.

The chain employs TRBV11-2 and TRBJ1-1; tentatively, D is TRBD1 (6 bases). V was trimmed by 0 bases and J by 2 bases, leaving 10 bases between them. Germline lookup yields CDR1 SGHAT and CDR2 FQNNGV. CDR3 length equals 15 residues. In nucleotides, the CDR3 is TGTGCCAGCAGCTTAGATTATGGGGGCAACACTGAAGCTTTCTTT. Amino acids: CASSLDYGGNTEAFF.

This clonotype was seen more than once but under ten times. This sequence joins TRBV27 and TRBJ2-4; D might be TRBD2 (6 bases). V lost 2 bases to trimming and J lost 2 bases, with 25 bases between them. The CDR3 length is 20 residues. The germline gives CDR1 MNHEY, CDR2 SMNVEV (reference sequence). As DNA, the CDR3 is TGTGCCAGCAGTTTAATCGGGCCAGCTGGAGGGCCCTCACCCAAAAACATTCAGTACTTC. Amino acids: CASSLIGPAGGPSPKNIQYF.

This clonotype was seen a few times. The chain carries TRBV28 and TRBJ2-1; D gene ambiguous. The CDR3 is made up of 12 amino acids. The V end lost 6 bases, the J end lost 8 bases, and 11 bases lay between the germline ends. Germline-derived CDR1 and CDR2 are MDHEN and SYDVKM. In DNA, the CDR3 is TGTGCCAGCAGCCCCCGAGGCGATGAGCAGTTCTTC. This sequence encodes CASSPRGDEQFF.

This clonotype was observed many times. The genes are TRBV13 and TRBJ1-3; maybe TRBD1 (5 bases). The ends were cut back, 5 bases at V and 2 bases at J, with 13 bases in the middle. CDR3 length equals 15 residues. CDR1 is PRHDT and CDR2 is FYEKMQ in the germline V gene (reference sequence). Here the CDR3 reads CASSGFQGAGNTIYF. The CDR3 DNA is TGTGCCAGCAGCGGATTTCAGGGCGCTGGAAACACCATATATTTT.

The sample holds many counts of this clonotype. The germline gene is not matched at one end of the junction; a read error may be the cause. J is TRBJ2-3 and V is TRBV10-3; 10 bases are a match to TRBD2. CDR3 length: 16 residues. Germline CDR1 and CDR2: ENHRY and SYGVKD. CDR3 in amino acids: CAISDFTSGATDAQYF. The CDR3 DNA reads as TGTGCCATCAGTGATTTTACTAGCGGGGCCACAGATGCGCAGTATTTT.

The chain has TRBV27 and TRBJ2-1, with D possibly being TRBD1 (5 bases). In germline, CDR1 is MNHEY, CDR2 SMNVEV (reference sequence). The CDR3 totals 14 residues. Trimming removed 3 bases from V and 8 bases from J, with 14 bases in between. The CDR3 protein is CASSLNVRAYEQFF. CDR3 coding DNA: TGTGCCAGCAGTTTGAACGTCAGGGCGTATGAGCAGTTCTTC.

Regarding this clonotype: This clone may be a read error of a much larger clone one base away. CDR3 sequence (DNA): TGTGCCAGCCCACTCGGCACGGGGGAACTTGAGCAGTTCTTC. Amino acid sequence: CASPLGTGELEQFF. The chain carries TRBV18 and TRBJ2-1; the D gene is possibly TRBD2 (6 bases). Germline lookup yields CDR1 KGHSH and CDR2 LQKENI. Trimming removed 8 bases at V and 9 bases at J, with 20 bases between. This CDR3 has 14 amino acids.

This clonotype was observed at least ten times. The V and J genes are TRBV5-1 and TRBJ1-3; D not resolved. The CDR3 length is 15 residues. The V end lost 3 bases, the J end lost 0 bases, and 10 bases lay between the germline ends. Germline V CDR1 and CDR2: SGHRS, YFSETQ. Here the CDR3 DNA reads TGCGCCAGCAGCTACCGGGCCGGCTCTGGAAACACCATATATTTT. Its protein product is CASSYRAGSGNTIYF.

This clonotype was counted many times. CDR3 in DNA: TGCAGTGCTTTCCGGACTAGCGGACCAGAGACCCAGTACTTC. Amino acids: CSAFRTSGPETQYF. The rearrangement links TRBV20-1 to TRBJ2-5; 10 nucleotides match TRBD2. With 5 bases clipped from V and 4 bases from J, the junction kept 7 bases outside the gene matches. The V gene's germline CDR1 is DFQATT and CDR2 SNEGSKA (reference sequence). This CDR3 is built from 14 residues.